This T cell receptor (beta chain) was profiled in a study of blood T cell repertoires in COVID-19. Generated by immunoSEQ multiplex PCR, the TCRdb table keeps only in-frame clones and is missing some. The sample shows approximately 200,000 clones, around 84% of them seen only once. Trimming pared 3 bases from V and 4 bases from J, leaving 16 bases between. Germline CDR1 reads SGHNT; CDR2 reads YYREEE (reference sequence). CDR3 size: 16 residues. This chain connects TRBV5-4 to TRBJ1-4; maybe TRBD1 (6 bases). The sequenced sample consisted of peripheral blood. The sequence was obtained from a woman aged 60-75 years who had recovered from COVID-19. In DNA form, the CDR3 reads TGTGCCAGCAGCTCTGGACAGAGCCGGGTTAATGAAAAACTGTTTTTT. This translates into CASSSGQSRVNEKLFF.